This T cell receptor beta chain stems from a study of blood T cell repertoires in COVID-19. As for the study in general: Material from acute and convalescent COVID-19 was sourced from the United States, Italy and Spain. T cells, B-cell-depleted T cells, or PBMCs provided the cDNA or gDNA that served as material.

CDR3 length equals 15 residues. Germline lookup yields CDR1 KGHDR and CDR2 SFDVKD. V was trimmed by 7 bases and J by 11 bases, leaving 22 bases between them. In the source study's methods: Cell counts per sample came from amplifying reference gene primers. Assay: immunoSEQ multiplex PCR; the TCRdb copy retains only in-frame clones and omits some. V, J and clone size are taken as reported in that table, and D and trimming were inferred from the DNA itself. The sample holds 150,000 or so clones, 65% to 85% seen once. Allocation to cohorts depended on clinical history reported by the participants. The clonotype comes from a man aged 70 or older who had been exposed to COVID-19. This rearrangement joins TRBV24-1 to TRBJ1-4; a possible D gene is TRBD1 (5 bases). The sequencing sample was made of PBMCs or T cells enriched from blood (not recorded which). Here the CDR3 reads CATSRTSELVVKLFF. The CDR3 nucleotides read TGTGCCACCAGCCGGACATCGGAGTTGGTAGTGAAACTGTTTTTT.